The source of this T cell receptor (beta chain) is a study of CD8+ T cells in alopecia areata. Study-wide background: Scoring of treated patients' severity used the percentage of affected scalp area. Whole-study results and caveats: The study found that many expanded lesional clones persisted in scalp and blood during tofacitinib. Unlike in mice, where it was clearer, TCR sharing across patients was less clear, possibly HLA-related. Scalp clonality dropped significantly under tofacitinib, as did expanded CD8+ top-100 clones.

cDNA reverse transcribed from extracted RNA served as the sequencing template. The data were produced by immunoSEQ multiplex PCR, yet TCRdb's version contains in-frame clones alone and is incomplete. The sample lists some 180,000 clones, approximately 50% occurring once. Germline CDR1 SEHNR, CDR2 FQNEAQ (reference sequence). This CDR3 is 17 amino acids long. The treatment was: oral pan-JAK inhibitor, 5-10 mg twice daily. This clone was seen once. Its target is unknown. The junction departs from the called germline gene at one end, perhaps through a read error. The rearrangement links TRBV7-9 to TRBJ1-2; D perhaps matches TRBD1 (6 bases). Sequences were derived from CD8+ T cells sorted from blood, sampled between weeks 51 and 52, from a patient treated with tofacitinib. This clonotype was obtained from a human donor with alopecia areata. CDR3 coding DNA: TGTGCCAGCAGCTTAGCGGACCAGGGGTACAGGGCCTTTCGTTTCTACTTC. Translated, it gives CASSLADQGYRAFRFYF.